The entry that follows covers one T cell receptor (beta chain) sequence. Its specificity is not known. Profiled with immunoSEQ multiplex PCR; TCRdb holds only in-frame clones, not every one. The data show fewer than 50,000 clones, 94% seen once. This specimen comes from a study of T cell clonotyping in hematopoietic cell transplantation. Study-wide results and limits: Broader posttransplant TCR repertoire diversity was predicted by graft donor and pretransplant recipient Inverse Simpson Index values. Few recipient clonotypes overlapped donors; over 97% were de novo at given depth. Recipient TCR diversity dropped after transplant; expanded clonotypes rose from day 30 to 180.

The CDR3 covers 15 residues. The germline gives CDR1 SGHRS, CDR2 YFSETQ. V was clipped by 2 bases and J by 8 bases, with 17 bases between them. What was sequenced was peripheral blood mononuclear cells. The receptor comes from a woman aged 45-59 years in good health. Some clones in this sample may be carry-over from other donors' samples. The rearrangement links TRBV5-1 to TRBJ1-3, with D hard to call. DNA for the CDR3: TGCGCCAGCAGCTTAGGTGAAACAGTCGGGGACACCATATATTTT. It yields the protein CASSLGETVGDTIYF.